The next 8 T cell receptor beta chains were all read from a single sample in a study of cytomegalovirus exposure and HLA in healthy donors. The primer mix had 60 Vbeta and 13 Jbeta primers. Clones were sequenced by immunoSEQ multiplex PCR, and TCRdb holds only the in-frame ones, with some missing. The profile shows tens of thousands of clones, 75% to 90% of them singletons. Material: PBMCs. These receptors were obtained from a human donor in good health.

The rearrangement links TRBV5-4 to TRBJ1-6; tentative D call: TRBD1 (6 bases). Trimming left V 6 bases short and J 5 bases short, with 15 bases between. This CDR3 has 15 amino acids. CDR1 and CDR2 (germline): SGHNT, YYREEE (reference sequence). The CDR3 region is CASNQGGIHNSPLHF. CDR3 coding DNA: TGTGCCAGCAACCAAGGGGGAATCCATAATTCACCCCTCCACTTT.

The chain recombines TRBV7-6 with TRBJ1-5, with TRBD1 matching over 7 bases. V dropped 1 base and J dropped 1; count of bases not matched to a gene: 4. Germline V lookup: CDR1 SGHVS, CDR2 FNYEAQ. The CDR3 is 16 amino acids. In nucleotides, the CDR3 is TGTGCCAGCAGCTTAGGTTCGGGACAGAGCAATCAGCCCCAGCATTTT. Translating it yields CASSLGSGQSNQPQHF.

The gene calls are TRBV25-1 and TRBJ2-7; TRBD1 matches 8 bases. CDR1 is MGHDK and CDR2 is SYGVNS in the germline V gene. Losses at the gene ends were 4 bases for V and 4 bases for J; bases not matched to a gene: 9. There are 15 residues in the CDR3. CDR3 coding DNA: TGTGCCAGCAGTGGCCGACAGGGGTCGGGGTACGAGCAGTACTTC. It translates to CASSGRQGSGYEQYF.

This chain uses TRBV5-1 with TRBJ2-7; 10 bases are shared with TRBD2. Looked up from germline, CDR1 is SGHRS and CDR2 is YFSETQ. The CDR3 runs to 16 residues. Losses at the gene ends were 0 bases for V and 4 bases for J; bases not matched to a gene: 7. CDR3 loop: CASSLVSSGGLYEQYF. DNA of the CDR3: TGCGCCAGCAGCTTGGTTTCTAGCGGGGGTTTGTACGAGCAGTACTTC.

This clone was recorded once. The V and J genes are TRBV27 and TRBJ1-2, with TRBD1 matching 8 bases. CDR3 size: 18 residues. The junction had 19 bases not matched to a gene; V was cut back by 6 bases and J by 4 bases. Looked up from germline, CDR1 is MNHEY and CDR2 is SMNVEV (reference sequence). CDR3 bases: TGTGCCAGCAGACCTATGACGGCTCGGACAGGGATTATCTATGGCTACACCTTC. The encoded protein is CASRPMTARTGIIYGYTF.

On this clone itself: The junction departs from the called germline gene at one end, perhaps through a read error. The rearrangement uses TRBV7-9 and TRBJ2-3; 8 positions match TRBD2. CDR1 is SEHNR and CDR2 is FQNEAQ in the germline V gene (reference sequence). CDR3 size: 12 residues. The CDR3 is CSSGGRTDTQYF. CDR3 DNA sequence: TGTTCCAGCGGGGGCCGCACAGATACGCAGTATTTT.

J is TRBJ2-3 and V is TRBV10-1; D not resolved. This CDR3 is built from 14 residues. Germline CDR1 is WNHNN and CDR2 is SYGVQD (reference sequence). V was cut by 4 bases and J by 2 bases, with 10 bases left in between. The CDR3 protein is CASSVGGDTDTQYF. The CDR3 coding sequence is TGCGCCAGCAGTGTTGGCGGAGACACAGATACGCAGTATTTT.

The chain combines TRBV6-1 with TRBJ1-6; 8 nucleotides match TRBD1. Germline assignment: CDR1 MNHNS and CDR2 SASEGT. CDR3 length: 14 amino acids. Unmatched junction bases numbered 4, after V lost 1 base and J lost 11 bases. CDR3 nucleotide sequence: TGTGCCAGCAGTGAAGGACAGGGGTTTGCACCCCTCCACTTT. Translation: CASSEGQGFAPLHF.